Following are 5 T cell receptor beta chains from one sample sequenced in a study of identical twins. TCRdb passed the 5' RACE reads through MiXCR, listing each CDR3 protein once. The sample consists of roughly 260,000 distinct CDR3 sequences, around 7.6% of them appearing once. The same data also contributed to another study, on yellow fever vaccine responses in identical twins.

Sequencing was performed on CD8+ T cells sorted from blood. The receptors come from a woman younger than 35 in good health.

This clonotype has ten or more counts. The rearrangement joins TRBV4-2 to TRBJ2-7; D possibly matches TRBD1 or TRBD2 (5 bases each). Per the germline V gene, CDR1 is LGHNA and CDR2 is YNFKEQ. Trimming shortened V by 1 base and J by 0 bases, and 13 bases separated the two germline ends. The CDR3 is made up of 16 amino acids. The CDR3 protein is CASSQGGTGFSYEQYF. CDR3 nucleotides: TGTGCCAGCAGCCAAGGGGGGACCGGGTTCTCCTACGAGCAGTACTTC.

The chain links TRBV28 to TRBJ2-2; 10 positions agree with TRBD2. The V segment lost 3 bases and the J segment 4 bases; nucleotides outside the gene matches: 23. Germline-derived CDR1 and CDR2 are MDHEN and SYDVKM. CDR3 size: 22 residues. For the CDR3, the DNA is TGTGCCAGCAGTTTGGAGACAGGGCTAGGGGGACTAGCGCTTCTTAGCACCGGGGAGCTGTTTTTT. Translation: CASSLETGLGGLALLSTGELFF.

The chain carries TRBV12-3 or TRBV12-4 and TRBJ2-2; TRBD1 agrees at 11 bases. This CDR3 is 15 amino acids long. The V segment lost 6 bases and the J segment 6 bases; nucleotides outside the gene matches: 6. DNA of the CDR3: TGTGCCAGCAGCCAGGACAGGGGGCGCGCCGGGGAGCTGTTTTTT. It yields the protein CASSQDRGRAGELFF.

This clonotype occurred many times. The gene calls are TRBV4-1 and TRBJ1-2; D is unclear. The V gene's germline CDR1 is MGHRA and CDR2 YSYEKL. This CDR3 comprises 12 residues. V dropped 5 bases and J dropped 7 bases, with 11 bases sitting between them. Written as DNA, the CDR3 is TGCGCCAGCAGCTCTTCAGCGGGTGGCTACACCTTC. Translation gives CASSSSAGGYTF.

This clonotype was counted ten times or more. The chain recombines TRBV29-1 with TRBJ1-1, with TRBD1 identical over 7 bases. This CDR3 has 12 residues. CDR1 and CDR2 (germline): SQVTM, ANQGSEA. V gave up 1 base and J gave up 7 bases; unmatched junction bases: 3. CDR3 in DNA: TGCAGCGTTGAAGGACAGGGTGGTGAAGCTTTCTTT. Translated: CSVEGQGGEAFF.